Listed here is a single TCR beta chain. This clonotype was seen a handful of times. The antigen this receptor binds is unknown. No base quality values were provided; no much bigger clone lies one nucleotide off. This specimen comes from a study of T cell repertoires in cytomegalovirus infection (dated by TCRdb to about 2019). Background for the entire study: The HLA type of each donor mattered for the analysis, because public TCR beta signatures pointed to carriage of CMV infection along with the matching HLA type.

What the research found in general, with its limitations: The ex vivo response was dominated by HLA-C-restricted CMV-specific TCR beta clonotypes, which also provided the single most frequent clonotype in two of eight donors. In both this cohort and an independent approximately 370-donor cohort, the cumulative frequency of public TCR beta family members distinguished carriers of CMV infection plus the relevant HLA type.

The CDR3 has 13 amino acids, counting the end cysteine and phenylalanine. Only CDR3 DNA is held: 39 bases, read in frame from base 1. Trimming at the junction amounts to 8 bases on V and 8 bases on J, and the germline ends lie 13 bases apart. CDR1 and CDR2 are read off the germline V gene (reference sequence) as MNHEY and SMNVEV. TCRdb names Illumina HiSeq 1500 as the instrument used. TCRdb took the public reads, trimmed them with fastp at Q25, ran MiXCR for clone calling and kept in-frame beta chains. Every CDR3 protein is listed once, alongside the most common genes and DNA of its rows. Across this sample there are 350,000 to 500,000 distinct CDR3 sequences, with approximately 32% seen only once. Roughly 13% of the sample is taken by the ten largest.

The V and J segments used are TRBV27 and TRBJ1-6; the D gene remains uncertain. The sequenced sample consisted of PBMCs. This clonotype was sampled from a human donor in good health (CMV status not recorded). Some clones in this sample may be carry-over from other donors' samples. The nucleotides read TGTGCCAGCGCCTCGACATGGGATTCACCCCTCCACTTT. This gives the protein CASASTWDSPLHF.